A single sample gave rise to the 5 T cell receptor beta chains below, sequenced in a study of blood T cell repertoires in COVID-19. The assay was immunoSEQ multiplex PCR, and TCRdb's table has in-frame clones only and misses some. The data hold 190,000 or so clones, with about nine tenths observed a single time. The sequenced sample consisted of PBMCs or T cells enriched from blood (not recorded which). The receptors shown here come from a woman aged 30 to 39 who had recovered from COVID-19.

CDR3 amino acids: CSVEGLAGNTDTQYF. The CDR3 DNA sequence: TGCAGCGTTGAAGGGCTAGCGGGCAACACAGATACGCAGTATTTT. The rearrangement links TRBV29-1 to TRBJ2-3; TRBD2 agrees at 8 bases. CDR1 and CDR2 from the germline V gene are SQVTM and ANQGSEA. CDR3 length: 15 amino acids. Trimming took 1 base from V and 2 from J; bases not matched to a gene: 5.

CDR3 bases: TGTGCCAGCAGCCCAAAGAGGCAAGCTTTCTTT. Translated: CASSPKRQAFF. V and J are TRBV6-2 or TRBV6-3 and TRBJ1-1; D is undetermined. V was cut by 6 bases and J by 9 bases, with 11 bases left in between. CDR3 length: 11 amino acids. Germline-derived CDR1 and CDR2 are MNHEY and SVGEGT.

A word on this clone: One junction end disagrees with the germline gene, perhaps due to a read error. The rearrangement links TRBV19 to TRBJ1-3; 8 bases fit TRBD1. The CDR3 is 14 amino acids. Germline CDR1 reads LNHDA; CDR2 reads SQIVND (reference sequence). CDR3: CASSPSGQVPKTNF. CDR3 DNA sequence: TGTGCCAGTAGCCCTTCGGGACAGGTCCCAAAGACCAATTTT.

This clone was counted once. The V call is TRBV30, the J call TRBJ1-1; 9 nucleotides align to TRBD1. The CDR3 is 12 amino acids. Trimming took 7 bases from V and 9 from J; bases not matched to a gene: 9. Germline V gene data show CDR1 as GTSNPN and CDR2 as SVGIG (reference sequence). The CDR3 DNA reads TGTGCCTCGGAAAGGGGGACAGGGAAAGCTTTCTTT. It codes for CASERGTGKAFF.

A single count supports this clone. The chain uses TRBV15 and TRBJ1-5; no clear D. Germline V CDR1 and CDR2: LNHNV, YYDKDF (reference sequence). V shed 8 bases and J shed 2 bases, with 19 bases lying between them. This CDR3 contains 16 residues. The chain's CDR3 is CATESLTKGGNQPQHF. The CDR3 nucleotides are TGTGCCACCGAAAGTTTGACAAAAGGTGGCAATCAGCCCCAGCATTTT.